This is a list of T cell receptor beta chains from one sample in a study of regulatory T cells in long-lasting Graves disease. One entry per CDR3 protein results from TCRdb running MiXCR on the multiplex PCR reads. Of roughly 500,000 distinct CDR3 sequences detected, about 13% appear once; the ten largest clones hold 8.5% to 10%. The same data also contributed to another study, on T cells in Graves' hyperthyroidism and ophthalmopathy.

The sample was peripheral blood mononuclear cells (PBMCs), taken at new diagnosis, from a patient treated with antithyroid drugs. Receptors originate from a man aged 25 to 45 with Graves disease. CDR3s include the opening cysteine and the closing phenylalanine or tryptophan. The D gene is left open where the match is weak. Clone size appears in some rows only: once, few, many, or a class for an expanded clone.

v_gene	j_gene	abundance	d_gene	CDR3nt	CDR3aa
TRBV20-1	TRBJ2-1	many	TRBD2	TGCAGTGCTCCTGTTCCGCGGGAGGGAAATGAGCAGTTCTTC	CSAPVPREGNEQFF
TRBV10-3	TRBJ2-1	many	.	TGTGCCATCACCGCGACAGGGGAGGGTGAGCAGTTCTTC	CAITATGEGEQFF
TRBV14	TRBJ1-1	many	.	TGTGCCAGCAGCCCCTCGGTTCTGGAAGCTTTCTTT	CASSPSVLEAFF
TRBV7-2	TRBJ1-5	many	TRBD1	TGTGCCAGCAGCTTCCCCCCGTTTAGGACAGGGGAGCGGAGTAGCAATCAGCCCCAGCATTTT	CASSFPPFRTGERSSNQPQHF
TRBV20-1	TRBJ2-7	.	TRBD2	TGCAGTGCTAGAGAAGGCGGGACTAGCGCGAGCTCCTACGAGCAGTACTTC	CSAREGGTSASSYEQYF
TRBV14	TRBJ1-3	.	.	TGTGCCAGCAGCCAAGACGTCATGAGCTCTGGAAACACCATATATTTT	CASSQDVMSSGNTIYF
TRBV5-1	TRBJ2-3	many	.	TGCGCCAGCAGCCAACTAAGGTCTTCCACAGATACGCAGTATTTT	CASSQLRSSTDTQYF
TRBV24-1	TRBJ1-5	many	.	TGTGCCACCAGTGAAACCGGTGGGGGCTATAGCAATCAGCCCCAGCATTTT	CATSETGGGYSNQPQHF
TRBV27	TRBJ1-5	many	TRBD1	TGTGCCAGCAGCTCCGGGACAGGGCCTCAGCCCCAGCATTTT	CASSSGTGPQPQHF
TRBV12-3/TRBV12-4	TRBJ1-2	.	.	TGTGCCAGCAGTTTGAAAGGTAGCTACACCTTC	CASSLKGSYTF
TRBV28	TRBJ2-7	many	TRBD1	TGTGCCAGCAGTACCCCCGGGACAGGGCCCGGCGAGCAGTACTTC	CASSTPGTGPGEQYF
TRBV7-9	TRBJ2-1	.	TRBD2	TGTGCCAGCAGCCCGATAGCGGGAGTCTCCAATGAGCAGTTCTTC	CASSPIAGVSNEQFF
TRBV30	TRBJ1-5	many	.	TGTGCCTGGAGTCTGGGCCGGGGTCAGCCCCAGCATTTT	CAWSLGRGQPQHF
TRBV5-1	TRBJ2-7	many	.	TGCGCCAGCACCGATCAGGGAGAAGGGCACGAGCAGTACTTC	CASTDQGEGHEQYF
TRBV6-2/TRBV6-3	TRBJ2-1	.	.	TGTGCCACCTCAATCGGCAGGGAAACCTACAATGAGCAGTTCTTC	CATSIGRETYNEQFF
TRBV14	TRBJ2-7	many	TRBD1	TGTGCCAGCAGCTCGACAGGGCTGGGCGTCTACGAGCAGTACTTC	CASSSTGLGVYEQYF
TRBV19	TRBJ2-1	few	TRBD2	TGTGCCACCGGGACTAGGGCTTACAATGAGCAGTTCTTC	CATGTRAYNEQFF
TRBV20-1	TRBJ1-1	many	.	TGCAGTGCTAGGGGAGTCACTGAAGCTTTCTTT	CSARGVTEAFF
TRBV7-3	TRBJ2-7	few	.	TGTGCCAGCAGCTCACAGGGCTCCTACGAGCAGTACTTC	CASSSQGSYEQYF
TRBV11-2	TRBJ1-1	many	TRBD1	TGTGCCAGCAGCTTAGGGGGAAGGGGGCGCGCGAACACTGAAGCTTTCTTT	CASSLGGRGRANTEAFF
TRBV18	TRBJ2-5	.	TRBD1	TGTGCCAGCTCACCTCCGGACAGGGATGGAGAGACCCAGTACTTC	CASSPPDRDGETQYF
TRBV2	TRBJ2-7	many	TRBD2	TGTGCCAGCCCCGCGCGGGAGGGCCGGATACAACCATACTACGAGCAGTACTTC	CASPAREGRIQPYYEQYF
TRBV7-2	TRBJ2-3	many	TRBD2	TGTGCCAGCGGGACCTGGCGGGGGACCTCAGATACGCAGTATTTT	CASGTWRGTSDTQYF
TRBV19	TRBJ2-1	few	TRBD2	TGTGCCAGTAGTCCTGGATCCGGGACTAGCGGGCCTCGGAATGAGCAGTTCTTC	CASSPGSGTSGPRNEQFF
TRBV6-5	TRBJ2-7	many	.	TGTGCCAGCAGTTACTCCCGGGAGACCCACGAGCAGTACTTC	CASSYSRETHEQYF
TRBV3-1	TRBJ1-1	many	.	TGTGCCAGCAGCCAAGGGCGGACAGTGAGAGCTTTCTTT	CASSQGRTVRAFF
TRBV3-1	TRBJ2-5	many	TRBD1	TGCGCCAGCAGCCAGGGACAGCAAGAGACCCAGTACTTC	CASSQGQQETQYF
TRBV6-1	TRBJ2-7	many	.	TGTGCCAGCAGTGAAGCGCGGCCTCCCTCGACCTACGAGCAGTACTTC	CASSEARPPSTYEQYF
TRBV5-1	TRBJ2-5	.	TRBD1	TGCGCCAGCAGCCTGGGACAGGGACCAGAGACCCAGTACTTC	CASSLGQGPETQYF
TRBV6-2/TRBV6-3	TRBJ2-7	many	.	TGTGCCAGCAGTTACTCGCGGGCCGGGACGGGCGGTGTGGAGCAGTACTTC	CASSYSRAGTGGVEQYF
TRBV7-3	TRBJ2-5	many	TRBD2	TGTGCCAGCAGCTCAGGACTAGCGGGAGGGGAGACCCAGTACTTC	CASSSGLAGGETQYF
TRBV6-1	TRBJ2-1	many	TRBD2	TGTGCCAGCAGTCCCCCGCGAGCGGGAGGGCGGAATGAGCAGTTCTTC	CASSPPRAGGRNEQFF
TRBV4-2	TRBJ2-1	few	TRBD2	TGTGCCAGCAGCCCTCGACTAGCGGGGGAGGGTGAGCAGTTCTTC	CASSPRLAGEGEQFF